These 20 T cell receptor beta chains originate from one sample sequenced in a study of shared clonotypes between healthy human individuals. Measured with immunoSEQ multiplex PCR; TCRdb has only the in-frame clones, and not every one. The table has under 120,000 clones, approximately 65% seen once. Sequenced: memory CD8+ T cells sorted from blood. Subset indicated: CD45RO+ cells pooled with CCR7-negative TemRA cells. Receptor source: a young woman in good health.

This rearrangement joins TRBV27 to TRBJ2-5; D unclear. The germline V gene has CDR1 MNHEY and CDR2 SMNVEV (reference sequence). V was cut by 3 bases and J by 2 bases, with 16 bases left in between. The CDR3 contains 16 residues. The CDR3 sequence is CASSFSPQAFQETQYF. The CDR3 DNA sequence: TGTGCCAGCAGTTTTTCCCCGCAGGCCTTTCAAGAGACCCAGTACTTC.

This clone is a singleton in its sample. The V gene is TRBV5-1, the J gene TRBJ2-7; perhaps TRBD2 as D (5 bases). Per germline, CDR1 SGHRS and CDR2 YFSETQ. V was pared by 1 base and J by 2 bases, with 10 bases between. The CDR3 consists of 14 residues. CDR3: CASSLSSAAYEQYF. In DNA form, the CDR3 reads TGCGCCAGCAGCTTGAGTAGCGCGGCCTACGAGCAGTACTTC.

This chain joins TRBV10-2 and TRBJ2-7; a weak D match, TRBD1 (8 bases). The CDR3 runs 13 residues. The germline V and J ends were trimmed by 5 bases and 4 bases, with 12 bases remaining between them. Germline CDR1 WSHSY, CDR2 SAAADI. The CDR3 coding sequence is TGCGCCAGCAGTTTACAGGGGGGGTACGAGCAGTACTTC. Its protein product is CASSLQGGYEQYF.

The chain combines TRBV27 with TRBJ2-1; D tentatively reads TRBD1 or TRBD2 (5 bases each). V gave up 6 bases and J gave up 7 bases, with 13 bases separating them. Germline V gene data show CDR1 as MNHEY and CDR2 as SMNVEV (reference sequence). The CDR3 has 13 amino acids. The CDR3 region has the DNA TGTGCCAGCAGGGGGGTTGGGCTTAATGAGCAGTTCTTC. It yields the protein CASRGVGLNEQFF.

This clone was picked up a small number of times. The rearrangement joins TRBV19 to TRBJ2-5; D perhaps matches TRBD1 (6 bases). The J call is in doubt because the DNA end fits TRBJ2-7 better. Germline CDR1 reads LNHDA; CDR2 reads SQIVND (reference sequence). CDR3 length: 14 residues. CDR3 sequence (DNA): TGTGCCAGTAGCGCGACAGGAACGGCCTACGAGCAGTACTTC. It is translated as CASSATGTAYEQYF.

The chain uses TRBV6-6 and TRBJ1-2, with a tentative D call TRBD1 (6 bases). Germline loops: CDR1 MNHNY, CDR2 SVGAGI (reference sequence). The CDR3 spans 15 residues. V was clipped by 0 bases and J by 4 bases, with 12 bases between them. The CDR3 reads CASSYSSGEGYGYTF. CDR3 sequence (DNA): TGTGCCAGCAGTTACTCATCAGGGGAAGGCTATGGCTACACCTTC.

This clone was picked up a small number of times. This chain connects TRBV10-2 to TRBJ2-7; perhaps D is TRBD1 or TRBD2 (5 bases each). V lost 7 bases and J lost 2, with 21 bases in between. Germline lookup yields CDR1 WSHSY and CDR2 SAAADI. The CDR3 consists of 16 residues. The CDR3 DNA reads TGCGCCAGCAACCCGAGTTCTCGGGACCCCACCTACGAGCAGTACTTC. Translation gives CASNPSSRDPTYEQYF.

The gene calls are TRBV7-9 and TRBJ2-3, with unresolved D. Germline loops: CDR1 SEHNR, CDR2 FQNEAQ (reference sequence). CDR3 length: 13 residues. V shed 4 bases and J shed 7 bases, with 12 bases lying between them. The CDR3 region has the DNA TGTGCCAGCAGCTCGTACTCAAGGCATACGCAGTATTTT. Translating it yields CASSSYSRHTQYF.

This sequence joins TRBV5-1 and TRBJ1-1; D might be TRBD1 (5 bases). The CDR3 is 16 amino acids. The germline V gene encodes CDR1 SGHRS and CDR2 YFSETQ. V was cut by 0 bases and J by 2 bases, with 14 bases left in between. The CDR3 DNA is TGCGCCAGCAGCTTGGCCGCTTGGGGGTCAAACACTGAAGCTTTCTTT. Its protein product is CASSLAAWGSNTEAFF.

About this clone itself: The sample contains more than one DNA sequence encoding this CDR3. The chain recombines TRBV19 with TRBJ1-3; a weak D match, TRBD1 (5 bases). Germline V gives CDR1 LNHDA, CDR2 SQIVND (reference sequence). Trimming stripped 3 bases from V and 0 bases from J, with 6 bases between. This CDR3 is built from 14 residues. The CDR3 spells CASSIGTSGNTIYF. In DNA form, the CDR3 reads TGTGCCAGTAGTATTGGGACCTCTGGAAACACCATATATTTT.

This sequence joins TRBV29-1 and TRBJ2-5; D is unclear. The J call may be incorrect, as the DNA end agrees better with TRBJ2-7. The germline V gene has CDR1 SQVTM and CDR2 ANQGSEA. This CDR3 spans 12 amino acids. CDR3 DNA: TGCAGCGCGGTCGGCAGCCCCCTCGAGCAGTACTTC. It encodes CSAVGSPLEQYF.

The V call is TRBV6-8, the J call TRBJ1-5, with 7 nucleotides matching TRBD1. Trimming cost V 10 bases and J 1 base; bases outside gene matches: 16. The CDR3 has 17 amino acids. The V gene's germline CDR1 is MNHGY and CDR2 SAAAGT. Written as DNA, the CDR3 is TGTGCCAACCCAGAGGGACAGAAAGGAGTCAGCAATCAGCCCCAGCATTTT. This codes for CANPEGQKGVSNQPQHF.

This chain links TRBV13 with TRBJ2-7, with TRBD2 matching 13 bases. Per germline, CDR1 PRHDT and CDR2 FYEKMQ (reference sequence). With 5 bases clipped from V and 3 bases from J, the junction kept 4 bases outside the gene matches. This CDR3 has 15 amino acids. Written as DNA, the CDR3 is TGTGCCAGCAGCGGGACTAGCGGGATGATCTACGAGCAGTACTTC. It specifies CASSGTSGMIYEQYF.

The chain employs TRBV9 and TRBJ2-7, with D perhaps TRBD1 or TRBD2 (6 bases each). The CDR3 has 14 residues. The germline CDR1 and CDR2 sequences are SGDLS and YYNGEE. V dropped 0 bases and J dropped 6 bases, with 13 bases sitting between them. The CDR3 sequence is CASSVGARGAEQYF. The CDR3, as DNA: TGTGCCAGCAGCGTAGGGGCGAGGGGGGCCGAGCAGTACTTC.

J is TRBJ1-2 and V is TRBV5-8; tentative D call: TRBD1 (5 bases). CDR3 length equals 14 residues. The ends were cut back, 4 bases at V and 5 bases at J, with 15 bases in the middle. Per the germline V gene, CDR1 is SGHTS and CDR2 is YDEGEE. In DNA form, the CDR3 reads TGTGCCAGCAGCCGTGAGGGGAGGTGGTATGGCTACACCTTC. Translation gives CASSREGRWYGYTF.

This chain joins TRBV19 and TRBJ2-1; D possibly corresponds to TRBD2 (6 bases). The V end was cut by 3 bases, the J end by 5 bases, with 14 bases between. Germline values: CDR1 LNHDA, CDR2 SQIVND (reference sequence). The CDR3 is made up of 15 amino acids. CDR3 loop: CASSMLGGTNNEQFF. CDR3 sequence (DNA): TGTGCCAGTAGTATGCTGGGGGGAACGAACAATGAGCAGTTCTTC.

CDR3 loop: CASSYSRDGSTDTQYF. CDR3 DNA: TGTGCCAGCAGTTACTCCCGGGACGGCAGCACAGATACGCAGTATTTT. The rearrangement links TRBV27 to TRBJ2-3, with D perhaps matching TRBD1 or TRBD2 (5 bases each). The CDR3 length is 16 residues. Trimming shortened V by 4 bases and J by 0 bases, and 14 bases separated the two germline ends. CDR1 is MNHEY and CDR2 is SMNVEV in the germline V gene (reference sequence).

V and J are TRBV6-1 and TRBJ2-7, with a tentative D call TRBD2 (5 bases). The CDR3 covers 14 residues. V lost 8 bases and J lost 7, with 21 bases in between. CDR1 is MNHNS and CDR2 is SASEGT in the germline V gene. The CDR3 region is CASGRGPSGREQYF. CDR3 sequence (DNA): TGTGCCAGCGGGAGAGGGCCCTCTGGAAGGGAGCAGTACTTC.

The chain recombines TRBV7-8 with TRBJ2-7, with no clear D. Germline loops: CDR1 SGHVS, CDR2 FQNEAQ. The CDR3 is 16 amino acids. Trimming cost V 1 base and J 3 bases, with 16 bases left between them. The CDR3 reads CASSLVPLLKIYEQYF. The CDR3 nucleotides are TGTGCCAGCAGCTTAGTCCCACTCCTAAAGATCTACGAGCAGTACTTC.

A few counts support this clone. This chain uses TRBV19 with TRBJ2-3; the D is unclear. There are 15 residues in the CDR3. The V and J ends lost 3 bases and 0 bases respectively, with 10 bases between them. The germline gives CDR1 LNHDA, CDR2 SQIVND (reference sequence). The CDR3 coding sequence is TGTGCCAGTAGTATTTGGCACGGGAGCACAGATACGCAGTATTTT. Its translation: CASSIWHGSTDTQYF.